A single T cell receptor (beta chain) is shown here with its context. The antigen is not known. The V and J ends lost 6 bases and 4 bases respectively, with 10 bases between them. Germline V gene data show CDR1 as MNHNY and CDR2 as SVGAGI (reference sequence). This CDR3 region has 13 residues. Preparation of TCR beta libraries was done by quantitative 5'-RACE with molecular barcodes. Using its own MiXCR run on the 5' RACE reads, TCRdb lists one record per CDR3 protein. The data show 300,000 to 400,000 distinct CDR3 sequences, approximately 20% seen once. This entry comes from a study of CD8 T cells in ankylosing spondylitis. Study conclusions and caveats: A CD8+ phenotype characterized the disease-linked clones, which were relatively rare in peripheral blood. What seemed typical of ankylosing spondylitis blood was a TCR beta motif built from eight highly homologous variants.

The chain uses TRBV6-6 and TRBJ2-1; D could derive from TRBD1 or TRBD2 (5 bases each). Material: blood, either unsorted or a sorted T cell fraction (not recorded which). This sequence originates from a male donor with ankylosing spondylitis. The chain's CDR3 is CASRPGAYNEQFF. In DNA, the CDR3 is TGTGCCAGCAGACCCGGGGCATACAATGAGCAGTTCTTC.